This T cell receptor beta chain is drawn from a study of blood T cells in healthy people across ages. From germline, CDR1 is DFQATT and CDR2 SNEGSKA (reference sequence). The CDR3 has 16 residues. V lost 5 bases and J lost 0; bases outside the gene matches: 12. Then a second PCR, running about 7 to 11 cycles, was carried out with a sample-barcoded 5' primer and a J-beta primer mix. TCRdb redid the calling of the 5' RACE reads with MiXCR, one entry per CDR3 protein. The sample lists 800,000 to 900,000 distinct CDR3 sequences, less than 80% occurring once. To note about this clonotype: The antigen remains unidentified.

Study observations and caveats: PBMC samples, being unsorted, prevented any conclusive comparison of naive and antigen-experienced cells.

The sample was blood. The source of this sequence is a man aged 25 to 40 in good health. The chain joins TRBV20-1 to TRBJ2-7; 8 nucleotides match TRBD1. In nucleotides, the CDR3 is TGCAGTGCTGTCTATTCAGGGGGCCCTAGCTCCTACGAGCAGTACTTC. Protein: CSAVYSGGPSSYEQYF.